One sample yielded the 5 T cell receptor beta chains listed below, sequenced in a study of blood T cell repertoires in COVID-19. The data were produced by immunoSEQ multiplex PCR, yet TCRdb's version contains in-frame clones alone and is incomplete. The sample has 310,000 or so clones, roughly 88% seen once. Sequenced material: peripheral blood. The receptors derive from a woman between 50 and 59 years old with active or convalescent COVID-19.

This chain connects TRBV5-4 to TRBJ2-2, with TRBD2 matching 7 bases. In germline, CDR1 is SGHNT, CDR2 YYREEE (reference sequence). This CDR3 has 15 amino acids. Germline trimming cut 4 bases from V and 1 base from J; bases unmatched to any gene: 4. The chain's CDR3 is CASSRGLENTGELFF. DNA of the CDR3: TGTGCCAGCAGCCGTGGACTAGAGAACACCGGGGAGCTGTTTTTT. Full variable domain (remainder filled in from reference TRBV5-4 and TRBJ2-2): ETGVTQSPTHLIKTRGQQVTLRCSSQSGHNTVSWYQQALGQGPQFIFQYYREEENGRGNFPPRFSGLQFPNYSSELNVNALELDDSALYLCASSRGLENTGELFFGEGSRLTVL.

The chain employs TRBV27 and TRBJ1-6; 7 nucleotides agree with TRBD1. J gave up 8 bases and V 5 bases, and 6 bases lay outside the gene matches. Germline V CDR1 and CDR2: MNHEY, SMNVEV (reference sequence). The CDR3 runs 14 residues. For the CDR3, the DNA is TGTGCCAGCAGTCAGGACAGGCTCTATTCACCCCTCCACTTT. Amino acids: CASSQDRLYSPLHF.

This rearrangement joins TRBV11-3 to TRBJ2-7, with D maybe TRBD1 (6 bases). The ends were cut back, 7 bases at V and 7 bases at J, with 23 bases in the middle. The CDR3 extends over 15 amino acids. From germline, CDR1 is SGHNT and CDR2 YENEEA. The CDR3 region has the DNA TGTGCCAGCACCAGGTCTCAGGGATACAGGGAAGAGCAGTACTTC. Translated, it gives CASTRSQGYREEQYF.

The V gene is TRBV6-1, the J gene TRBJ1-1, with D uncertain. V dropped 2 bases and J dropped 4 bases, with 20 bases sitting between them. This CDR3 has 17 amino acids. Germline CDR1 MNHNS, CDR2 SASEGT. DNA for the CDR3: TGTGCCAGCAGTGAAACCCCTGCGTCTTTAATCGGCACTGAAGCTTTCTTT. It translates to CASSETPASLIGTEAFF.

The rearrangement uses TRBV5-1 and TRBJ2-3; a weak D match, TRBD2 (5 bases). Looked up from germline, CDR1 is SGHRS and CDR2 is YFSETQ. Trimming shortened V by 0 bases and J by 6 bases, and 11 bases separated the two germline ends. The CDR3 sequence is 14 residues long. This chain's CDR3 is CASSLEGGSDTQYF. The CDR3 nucleotides read TGCGCCAGCAGCTTGGAAGGCGGGTCGGATACGCAGTATTTT.